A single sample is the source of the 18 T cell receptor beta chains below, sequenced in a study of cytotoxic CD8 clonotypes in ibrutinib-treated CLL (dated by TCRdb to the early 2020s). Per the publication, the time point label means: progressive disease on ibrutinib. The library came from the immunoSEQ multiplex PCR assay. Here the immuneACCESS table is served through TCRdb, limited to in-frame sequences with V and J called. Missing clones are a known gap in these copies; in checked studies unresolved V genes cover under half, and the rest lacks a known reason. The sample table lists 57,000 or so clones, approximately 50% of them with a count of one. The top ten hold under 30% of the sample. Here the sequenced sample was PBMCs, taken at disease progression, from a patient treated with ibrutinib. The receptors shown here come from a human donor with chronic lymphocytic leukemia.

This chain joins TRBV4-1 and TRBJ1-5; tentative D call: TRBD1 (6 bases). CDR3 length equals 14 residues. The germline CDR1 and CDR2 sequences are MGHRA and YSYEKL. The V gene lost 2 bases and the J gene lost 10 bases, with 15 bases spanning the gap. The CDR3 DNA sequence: TGCGCCAGCAGCCAACAGGGGAGCCAGGGTCCCCAGCATTTT. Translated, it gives CASSQQGSQGPQHF.

The CDR3 reads CASSQASGTSGRGGLNEQYF. DNA for the CDR3: TGTGCCAGCAGCCAAGCCTCCGGGACTAGCGGGAGAGGAGGCCTCAACGAGCAGTACTTC. This sequence joins TRBV4-2 and TRBJ2-7; 14 bases agree with TRBD2. V trimming: 1 base; J trimming: 5 bases; junction bases outside the gene matches: 16. CDR1 and CDR2 from the germline V gene are LGHNA and YNFKEQ. This CDR3 region has 20 residues.

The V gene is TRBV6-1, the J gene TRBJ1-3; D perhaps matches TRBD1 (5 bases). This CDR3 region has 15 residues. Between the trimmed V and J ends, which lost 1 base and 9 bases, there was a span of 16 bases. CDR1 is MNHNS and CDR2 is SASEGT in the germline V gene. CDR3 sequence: CASSEDGRAVGTIYF. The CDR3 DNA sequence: TGTGCCAGCAGTGAAGACGGCAGGGCCGTCGGCACCATATATTTT.

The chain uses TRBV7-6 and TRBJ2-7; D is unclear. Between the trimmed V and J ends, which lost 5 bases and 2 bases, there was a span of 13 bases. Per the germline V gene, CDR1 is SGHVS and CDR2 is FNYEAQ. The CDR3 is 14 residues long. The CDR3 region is CASSPSDGTYEQYF. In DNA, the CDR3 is TGTGCCAGCAGCCCCTCGGACGGCACCTACGAGCAGTACTTC.

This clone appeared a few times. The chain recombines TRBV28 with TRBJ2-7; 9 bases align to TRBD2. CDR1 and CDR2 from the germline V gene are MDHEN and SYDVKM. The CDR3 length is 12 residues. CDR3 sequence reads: CAAGSGSGEQYF. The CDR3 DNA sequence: TGTGCGGCAGGTAGCGGGAGTGGCGAGCAGTACTTC. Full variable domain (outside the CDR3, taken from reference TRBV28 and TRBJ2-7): DVKVTQSSRYLVKRTGEKVFLECVQDMDHENMFWYRQDPGLGLRLIYFSYDVKMKEKGDIPEGYSVSREKKERFSLILESASTNQTSMYLCAAGSGSGEQYFGPGTRLTVT.

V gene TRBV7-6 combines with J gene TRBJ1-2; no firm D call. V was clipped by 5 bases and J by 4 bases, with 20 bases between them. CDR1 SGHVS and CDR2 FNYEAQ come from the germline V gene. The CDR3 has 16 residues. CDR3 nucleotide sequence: TGTGCCAGCAGCGCACTCCCAAGCACAGAGACCTATGGCTACACCTTC. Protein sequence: CASSALPSTETYGYTF.

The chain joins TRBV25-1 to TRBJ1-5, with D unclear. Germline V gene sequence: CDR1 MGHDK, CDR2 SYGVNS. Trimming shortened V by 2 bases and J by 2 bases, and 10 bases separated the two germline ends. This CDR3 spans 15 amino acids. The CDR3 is CASSEDRPGNQPQHF. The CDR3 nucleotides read TGTGCCAGCAGTGAAGATCGGCCGGGCAATCAGCCCCAGCATTTT.

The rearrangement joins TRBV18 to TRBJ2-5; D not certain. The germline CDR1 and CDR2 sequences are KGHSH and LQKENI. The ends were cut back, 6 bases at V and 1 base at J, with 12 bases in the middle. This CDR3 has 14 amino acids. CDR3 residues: CASSQRSGQETQYF. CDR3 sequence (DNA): TGTGCCAGCTCTCAGAGATCGGGCCAAGAGACCCAGTACTTC.

For the CDR3, the DNA is TGTGCCAGCAGTGAAATAGACGGATCCTACGAGCAGTACTTC. It specifies CASSEIDGSYEQYF. This chain links TRBV2 with TRBJ2-7; unclear D gene. From germline, CDR1 is SNHLY and CDR2 FYNNEI. V was cut by 2 bases and J by 1 base, with 9 bases left in between. CDR3 size: 14 residues.

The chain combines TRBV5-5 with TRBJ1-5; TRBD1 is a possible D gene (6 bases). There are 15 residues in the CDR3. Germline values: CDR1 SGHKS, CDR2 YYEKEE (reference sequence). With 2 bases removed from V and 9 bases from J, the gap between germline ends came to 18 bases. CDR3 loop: CASSLGTGMERPQHF. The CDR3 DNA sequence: TGTGCCAGCAGCTTAGGAACAGGGATGGAAAGGCCCCAGCATTTT.

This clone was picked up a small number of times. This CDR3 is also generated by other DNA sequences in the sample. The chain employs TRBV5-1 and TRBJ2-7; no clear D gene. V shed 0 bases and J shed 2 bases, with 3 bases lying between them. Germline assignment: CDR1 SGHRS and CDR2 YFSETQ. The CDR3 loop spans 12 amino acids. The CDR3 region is CASSLGAYEQYF. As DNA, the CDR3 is TGCGCCAGCAGCTTGGGGGCCTACGAGCAGTACTTC.

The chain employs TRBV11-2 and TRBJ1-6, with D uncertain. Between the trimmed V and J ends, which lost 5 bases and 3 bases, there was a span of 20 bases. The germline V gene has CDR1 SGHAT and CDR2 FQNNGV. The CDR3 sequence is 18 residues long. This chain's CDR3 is CASSPQLRWVDYNSPLHF. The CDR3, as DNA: TGTGCCAGCAGCCCGCAACTTAGGTGGGTGGACTATAATTCACCCCTCCACTTT.

DNA of the CDR3: TGTGCCAGCAGTCCCGGGACAGGAAAATATGGCTACACCTTC. Amino acid sequence: CASSPGTGKYGYTF. J is TRBJ1-2 and V is TRBV2; 8 bases agree with TRBD1. CDR3 length: 14 amino acids. Germline CDR1 SNHLY, CDR2 FYNNEI. V lost 5 bases and J lost 5; bases outside the gene matches: 7.

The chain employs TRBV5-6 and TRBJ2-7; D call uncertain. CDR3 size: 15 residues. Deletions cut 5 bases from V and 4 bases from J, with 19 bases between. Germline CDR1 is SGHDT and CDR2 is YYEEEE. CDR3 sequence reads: CASSIERQRYYEQYF. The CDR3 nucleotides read TGTGCCAGCAGTATAGAAAGACAAAGATATTACGAGCAGTACTTC.

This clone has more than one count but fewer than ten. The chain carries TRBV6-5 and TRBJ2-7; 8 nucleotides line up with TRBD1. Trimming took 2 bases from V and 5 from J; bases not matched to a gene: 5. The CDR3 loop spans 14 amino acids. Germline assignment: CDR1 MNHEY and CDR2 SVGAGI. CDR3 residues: CASSYGTGYHEQYF. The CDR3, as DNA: TGTGCCAGCAGTTACGGGACAGGTTACCACGAGCAGTACTTC.

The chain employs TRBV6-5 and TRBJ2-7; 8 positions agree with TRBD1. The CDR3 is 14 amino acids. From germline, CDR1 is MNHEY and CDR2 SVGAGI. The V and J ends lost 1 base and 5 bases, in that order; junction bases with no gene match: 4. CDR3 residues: CASSYFGQGHEQYF. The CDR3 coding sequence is TGTGCCAGCAGTTACTTCGGACAGGGCCACGAGCAGTACTTC.

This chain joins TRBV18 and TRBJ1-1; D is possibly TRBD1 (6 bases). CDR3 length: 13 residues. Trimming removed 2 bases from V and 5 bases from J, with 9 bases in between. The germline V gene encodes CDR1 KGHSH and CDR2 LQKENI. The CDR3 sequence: CASSPGGETEAFF. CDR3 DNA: TGTGCCAGCTCACCAGGGGGCGAAACTGAAGCTTTCTTT.

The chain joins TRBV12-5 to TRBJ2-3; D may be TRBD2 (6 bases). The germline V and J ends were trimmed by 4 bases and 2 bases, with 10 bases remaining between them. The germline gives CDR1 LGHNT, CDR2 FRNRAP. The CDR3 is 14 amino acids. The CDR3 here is CASGWRVNTDTQYF. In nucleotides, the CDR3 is TGTGCTAGTGGTTGGAGGGTTAACACAGATACGCAGTATTTT.